This is a list of T cell receptor beta chains from one sample in a study of shared clonotypes between healthy human individuals. The data were produced by immunoSEQ multiplex PCR, yet TCRdb's version contains in-frame clones alone and is incomplete. Of over 2 million clones listed, around 95% were seen once; the top ten hold under 0.15%. The source material was naive CD4+ T cells sorted from blood. These receptors were obtained from a man aged 18 to 29 in good health. The CDR3 runs from the conserved cysteine through the conserved F or W. The D gene is left open where the match is weak. A row's size may be missing; if present it is once, few, many or a size class.

v_call,clone_size,j_call,d_call,cdr3_aa,cdr3_nt
TRBV7-2,NA,TRBJ1-1,NA,CASSRGGQNTEAFF,TGTGCCAGCAGCCGCGGGGGACAGAACACTGAAGCTTTCTTT
TRBV19,NA,TRBJ2-1,NA,CASRGLHNNEQFF,TGTGCCAGTAGGGGACTGCATAACAATGAGCAGTTCTTC
TRBV18,NA,TRBJ1-1,NA,CASSPSTGSGTEAFF,TGTGCCAGCTCACCTTCCACAGGGTCGGGCACTGAAGCTTTCTTT
TRBV30,NA,TRBJ2-5,NA,CAFLGLAQETQYF,TGTGCCTTCCTCGGGCTAGCGCAAGAGACCCAGTACTTC
TRBV28,NA,TRBJ1-1,NA,CASSSFSEPVNTEAFF,TGTGCCAGCAGTTCCTTTTCGGAACCGGTGAACACTGAAGCTTTCTTT
TRBV5-1,NA,TRBJ2-3,TRBD2,CASSLREGPTDTQYF,TGCGCCAGCAGCTTGCGGGAGGGCCCCACAGATACGCAGTATTTT
TRBV30,once,TRBJ2-7,TRBD1,CAWSAGQGFEQYF,TGTGCCTGGAGTGCGGGACAGGGGTTCGAGCAGTACTTC
TRBV5-4,NA,TRBJ2-3,TRBD2,CASSLVTSGNTQYF,TGTGCCAGCAGCTTGGTGACTAGCGGGAATACGCAGTATTTT
TRBV10-2,NA,TRBJ1-2,NA,CASSAQRTHGSYGYTF,TGCGCCAGCAGTGCCCAGAGGACCCACGGGAGCTATGGCTACACCTTC
TRBV2,NA,TRBJ2-7,TRBD1,CASSERGTAYEQYF,TGTGCCAGCAGTGAAAGAGGGACAGCCTACGAGCAGTACTTC
TRBV5-1,NA,TRBJ1-1,TRBD1,CASSPRTGFEAFF,TGCGCCAGCAGCCCCCGGACAGGCTTTGAAGCTTTCTTT
TRBV7-2,NA,TRBJ2-7,TRBD1,CASSPPTGTGSSYEQYF,TGTGCCAGCAGCCCCCCCACCGGGACAGGGTCTTCCTACGAGCAGTACTTC
TRBV9,once,TRBJ1-3,NA,CASSGSDFGNTIYF,TGTGCCAGCAGCGGATCGGATTTTGGAAACACCATATATTTT
TRBV5-1,NA,TRBJ2-2,TRBD2,CASSLPGTSGGTGELFF,TGCGCCAGCAGCTTACCGGGGACTAGCGGGGGCACCGGGGAGCTGTTTTTT
TRBV18,NA,TRBJ2-7,NA,CASSPLAGLSYEQYF,TGTGCCAGCTCACCACTGGCAGGTCTCTCCTACGAGCAGTACTTC
TRBV7-9,NA,TRBJ2-7,TRBD1,CASSLASTGGEQYF,TGTGCCAGCAGCTTAGCCTCTACAGGGGGAGAGCAGTACTTC